A single sample gave rise to the 20 T cell receptor beta chains below, sequenced in a study of blood T cells in healthy people across ages. A second PCR, run for 7 to 11 cycles, used a sample-barcoded 5' primer plus a J-beta primer mix. Each CDR3 protein gets one entry after TCRdb re-called the 5' RACE reads with MiXCR. Of roughly 790,000 distinct CDR3 sequences listed, 35% to 45% are singletons. The sample taken for sequencing was blood. The receptors shown here come from a woman aged 60-75 years in good health.

This sequence joins TRBV6-2 or TRBV6-3 and TRBJ1-2; tentative D call: TRBD1 (5 bases). The germline V and J ends were trimmed by 6 bases and 8 bases, with 13 bases remaining between them. CDR1 MNHEY and CDR2 SVGEGT come from the germline V gene. There are 12 residues in the CDR3. DNA of the CDR3: TGTGCCAGCAGATCGACAGCGGGCGGCTACACCTTC. The encoded protein is CASRSTAGGYTF.

The V gene is TRBV6-6, the J gene TRBJ2-1; tentatively, D is TRBD2 (5 bases). Trimming took off 5 bases at V and 6 bases at J, with 14 bases between the two ends. Germline CDR1 reads MNHNY; CDR2 reads SVGAGI (reference sequence). The CDR3 extends over 14 amino acids. CDR3 sequence (DNA): TGTGCCAGCAGTCTAACGGGGTTAGGCAATGAGCAGTTCTTC. This sequence encodes CASSLTGLGNEQFF.

This clonotype was recorded a few times. In DNA, the CDR3 is TGCAGTGCAAGCTCAGCTAACTATGGCTACACCTTC. The encoded protein is CSASSANYGYTF. This chain connects TRBV20-1 to TRBJ1-2; D not certain. The CDR3 extends over 12 amino acids. CDR1 and CDR2 (germline): DFQATT, SNEGSKA (reference sequence). V gave up 6 bases and J gave up 0 bases, with 8 bases separating them.

The rearrangement uses TRBV20-1 and TRBJ2-7; 9 bases align to TRBD1. The J segment lost 0 bases and the V segment lost 3 bases, leaving 3 bases of the junction unmatched. The CDR3 loop spans 14 amino acids. Per the germline V gene, CDR1 is DFQATT and CDR2 is SNEGSKA (reference sequence). CDR3 in DNA: TGCAGTGCTAGGGGGGACAGGGTCTCCTACGAGCAGTACTTC. Its translation is CSARGDRVSYEQYF.

For this clonotype: This may be a read error: a much more frequent sequence differs by one nucleotide. The V call is TRBV29-1, the J call TRBJ2-1; D is unresolved. The CDR3 loop spans 12 amino acids. V dropped 2 bases and J dropped 9 bases, with 11 bases sitting between them. Germline V gene data show CDR1 as SQVTM and CDR2 as ANQGSEA. This CDR3 is CSVERPSTEQFF. The CDR3, as DNA: TGCAGCGTTGAAAGACCATCCACTGAGCAGTTCTTC.

Worth noting for this clonotype: Since a much larger clone is just one base distant, this may be a read error. The chain recombines TRBV6-2 or TRBV6-3 with TRBJ2-4, with D uncertain. The tail of the sequence fits TRBJ2-7 better, so the J call may be wrong. Germline-derived CDR1 and CDR2 are MNHEY and SVGEGT. CDR3 length: 11 amino acids. This chain's CDR3 is CASTEAYEQYF. The CDR3 region has the DNA TGTGCCAGCACTGAAGCCTACGAGCAGTACTTC.

The chain joins TRBV28 to TRBJ2-7; TRBD2 aligns across 8 bases. There are 14 residues in the CDR3. Germline V gene sequence: CDR1 MDHEN, CDR2 SYDVKM. The V and J ends lost 5 bases and 4 bases, in that order; junction bases with no gene match: 7. The CDR3 reads CASSPLGGDYEQYF. The CDR3 region has the DNA TGTGCCAGCAGTCCTCTCGGGGGGGATTACGAGCAGTACTTC.

This clonotype was seen more than once but under ten times. V is TRBV6-2 or TRBV6-3 and J is TRBJ2-1; D not resolved. This CDR3 region has 15 residues. Germline CDR1 is MNHEY and CDR2 is SVGEGT. Trimming left V 5 bases short and J 3 bases short, with 14 bases between. DNA for the CDR3: TGTGCCAGCAGTCCCTCCCGGACCGACTACAATGAGCAGTTCTTC. Amino acids: CASSPSRTDYNEQFF.

In its sample, this clonotype was seen once. The CDR3 reads CASSFLQGDQYF. The DNA for the CDR3 is TGTGCCAGCAGTTTTCTACAGGGGGATCAGTACTTC. The rearrangement links TRBV6-6 to TRBJ2-4; 8 bases agree with TRBD1. Germline CDR1 and CDR2: MNHNY and SVGAGI (reference sequence). After removal of 4 bases from V and 12 bases from J, the junction contained 5 bases not matched to a gene. The CDR3 totals 12 residues.

This chain joins TRBV29-1 and TRBJ2-2, with TRBD1 identical over 8 bases. The CDR3 totals 15 residues. V shed 1 base and J 4 bases; nucleotides not matched to a gene: 5. The germline V gene has CDR1 SQVTM and CDR2 ANQGSEA. In DNA, the CDR3 is TGCAGCGTTGAAGCCAGGGGGCGAGGCACCGGGGAGCTGTTTTTT. This translates into CSVEARGRGTGELFF.

The V and J genes are TRBV29-1 and TRBJ2-5, with TRBD1 as a possible D gene (6 bases). Trimming stripped 0 bases from V and 7 bases from J, with 12 bases between. The CDR3 contains 13 residues. Germline CDR1 and CDR2: SQVTM and ANQGSEA. CDR3 protein: CSVEEGGGTTQYF. The CDR3 DNA follows: TGCAGCGTTGAAGAAGGGGGTGGGACGACCCAGTACTTC.

This clonotype was observed a few times. The V gene is TRBV11-2, the J gene TRBJ1-2; D remains ambiguous. This CDR3 has 13 amino acids. Germline assignment: CDR1 SGHAT and CDR2 FQNNGV. Trimming took 0 bases from V and 12 from J, leaving 14 bases between them. In DNA, the CDR3 is TGTGCCAGCAGCTTAGATCAATGGGCGCCCGACACCTTC. As protein: CASSLDQWAPDTF.

On this clonotype: Germline and junction disagree at one end, which may indicate a read error. The V call is TRBV7-6, the J call TRBJ1-6; a weak D match, TRBD1 (5 bases). Germline CDR1 is SGHVS and CDR2 is FNYEAQ. The CDR3 is 15 amino acids. CDR3 nucleotide sequence: TGTGCCAGCAGCCTGGTGGACACTCAAAATTCACCACTCCACTTT. This translates into CASSLVDTQNSPLHF.

The rearrangement joins TRBV12-3 or TRBV12-4 to TRBJ2-5; D may match TRBD1 or TRBD2 (5 bases each). The CDR3 has 15 amino acids. Trimming shortened V by 1 base and J by 2 bases, and 11 bases separated the two germline ends. CDR3 sequence reads: CASSLGGGPQETQYF. The CDR3 DNA follows: TGTGCCAGCAGTTTAGGTGGGGGACCACAAGAGACCCAGTACTTC.

The CDR3, as DNA: TGCGCCAGCGCCCTGGGTACCGGCAGGCAGGGAGAGACCCAGTACTTC. This translates into CASALGTGRQGETQYF. The chain uses TRBV4-3 and TRBJ2-5, with a weak D call TRBD1 (5 bases). V gave up 8 bases and J gave up 4 bases, with 23 bases separating them. This CDR3 is built from 16 residues. The V gene's germline CDR1 is LGHNA and CDR2 YSLEER.

Details on this clonotype: An end of the junction does not agree with germline; a read error may underlie this. J is TRBJ1-1 and V is TRBV18; 7 bases are a match to TRBD1. The CDR3 extends over 17 amino acids. The germline gives CDR1 KGHSH, CDR2 LQKENI. Here the CDR3 DNA reads TGTGTCAGCTCACCATACAGAGGGCAGGGGGAGAACACTGAAGCTTTCTTT. Its protein is CVSSPYRGQGENTEAFF. Using reference TRBV18 and TRBJ1-1 for the parts outside the CDR3, the full variable domain is NAGVMQNPRHLVRRRGQEARLRCSPMKGHSHVYWYRQLPEEGLKFMVYLQKENIIDESGMPKERFSAEFPKEGPSILRIQQVVRGDSAAYFCVSSPYRGQGENTEAFFGQGTRLTVV.

The chain carries TRBV7-2 and TRBJ2-1, with D hard to call. This CDR3 contains 11 residues. Germline-derived CDR1 and CDR2 are SGHTA and FQGNSA. V dropped 5 bases and J dropped 8 bases, with 7 bases sitting between them. This CDR3 is CASSPSDEQFF. CDR3 sequence (DNA): TGTGCCAGCAGCCCCTCGGATGAGCAGTTCTTC.

The V gene is TRBV18, the J gene TRBJ1-1; D call uncertain. The germline V gene encodes CDR1 KGHSH and CDR2 LQKENI. Trimming removed 1 base from V and 3 bases from J, with 9 bases in between. The length of the CDR3 is 14 residues. CDR3 coding DNA: TGTGCCAGCTCACCACTGGATTCGTACACTGAAGCTTTCTTT. Protein product: CASSPLDSYTEAFF.

This clonotype was seen a few times. The J gene is TRBJ1-1, the V gene TRBV7-2; TRBD1 matches 7 bases. The germline gives CDR1 SGHTA, CDR2 FQGNSA. The CDR3 contains 13 residues. The V gene end was trimmed by 8 bases and the J gene end by 4 bases; junction bases not matched to a gene: 7. The CDR3 loop reads CASSTGSGTEAFF. The CDR3 DNA sequence: TGTGCCAGCTCGACAGGGTCGGGCACTGAAGCTTTCTTT.

The chain is built from TRBV12-3 or TRBV12-4 and TRBJ2-5; a possible D gene is TRBD2 (5 bases). Trimming removed 2 bases at V and 6 bases at J, with 13 bases between. CDR3 length: 14 amino acids. CDR3 in amino acids: CASSLNGVFQTQYF. CDR3 in DNA: TGTGCCAGCAGTTTAAACGGGGTGTTTCAGACCCAGTACTTC.